The clone carrying this TCR beta chain is medium-sized (0.01 to 0.1%) within its sample. Antigen: not known. The CDR3 loop spans 17 amino acids. CDR1 is SGHAT, CDR2 FQNNGV, per germline. Trimming shortened V by 5 bases and J by 3 bases, and 20 bases separated the two germline ends. This entry is derived from a study of tumor and adjacent non-tumor tissue in lung cancer. Study results and limitations: Higher tumor TCR diversity was associated with shorter survival. Top 100 clones took a larger repertoire share in normal lung. TCR diversity was significantly greater in tumor than normal lung tissue.

TCRbeta libraries were built with three rounds of nested PCR, modified from ARM-PCR. One entry per CDR3 protein, called by TCRdb with MiXCR from the multiplex PCR reads. The data hold more than 120,000 distinct CDR3 sequences, with approximately 72% observed a single time. No cell sorting was done before RNA was extracted from the tissue. This chain links TRBV11-2 with TRBJ2-1; no reliable D call. The sequence came from a man aged 55 to 69 with small cell lung cancer. Specimen: lung tumor tissue. The CDR3 DNA reads as TGTGCCAGCAGCCCAAACGAACGAGTATACGTCTACAATGAGCAGTTCTTC. This codes for CASSPNERVYVYNEQFF.